These 12 T cell receptor delta chains were all obtained from the same sample, sequenced in a study of Vδ1+ human thymocytes. RNA was extracted from the cells and then reverse transcribed. Pooled V-gene forward primers with one constant-region reverse primer generated the CDR3 amplicons by multiplex PCR. TCRdb used CATT to re-call clones from the multiplex PCR reads. The sample has about 75,000 delta-chain clones, around 35% seen once. Whole-study findings and limits: In the thymus, TRG and TRD repertoires looked highly polyclonal with Gaussian CDR3 lengths.

The antigens these receptors bind are not known. Sequencing was carried out using Vdelta1+ gamma-delta thymocytes from the thymus. Indicated subset: FACS-sorted CD3+ TCRalphabeta- TCRVdelta1+ TCRVdelta2- thymocytes. These receptors were collected from a boy younger than two who had congenital heart surgery.

This rearrangement joins TRDV1 to TRDJ1; TRDD2 might be the D (5 bases). Germline V gene sequence: CDR1 TSWWSYY, CDR2 QGS. The V gene lost 1 base and the J gene lost 0 bases, with 12 bases spanning the gap. CDR3 length: 16 residues. CDR3: CALGERRVFHTDKLIF. CDR3 DNA: TGTGCTCTTGGGGAACGACGGGTCTTCCACACCGATAAACTCATCTTT.

The rearrangement links TRDV1 to TRDJ1; 13 bases agree with TRDD3. V shed 1 base and J 0 bases; nucleotides not matched to a gene: 38. This CDR3 has 29 residues. Germline V gives CDR1 TSWWSYY, CDR2 QGS. The CDR3 nucleotides are TGTGCTCTTGGGGAACAAGTCCTCGGTGATTTCCTACGTGGCCTTACTGGGGGATACGCTCCCCCTTACACCGATAAACTCATCTTT. Protein sequence: CALGEQVLGDFLRGLTGGYAPPYTDKLIF.

The count of this clone is one. The chain recombines TRDV1 with TRDJ1; TRDD3 agrees at 9 bases. The germline V gene has CDR1 TSWWSYY and CDR2 QGS. V was clipped by 3 bases and J by 7 bases; unmatched bases: 30. This CDR3 comprises 22 residues. CDR3 in DNA: TGTGCTCTTGGGGACGGACCGACCGACCGTCCTACTGGGGGACATCCCGAGACTAAACTCATCTTT. Its protein product is CALGDGPTDRPTGGHPETKLIF.

The chain employs TRDV1 and TRDJ1; 12 nucleotides agree with TRDD3. Germline V gene sequence: CDR1 TSWWSYY, CDR2 QGS. There are 22 residues in the CDR3. V shed 3 bases, J shed 10 bases, and the junction held 30 bases outside the gene matches. In DNA, the CDR3 is TGTGCTCTTGGGGACCAGGCCTTCCTAGGGTTCTGGGGGATACGGTGGGACACGGGACTCATCTTT. Translation: CALGDQAFLGFWGIRWDTGLIF.

The chain has TRDV1 and TRDJ1; either TRDD1, TRDD2 or TRDD3 may fit D (5 bases each). CDR1 and CDR2 (germline): TSWWSYY, QGS. V lost 4 bases, J lost 11 bases, and 26 bases lay in between. The CDR3 runs to 16 residues. The CDR3 reads CALGVVGFLGNRGLIF. The CDR3 DNA reads as TGTGCTCTTGGGGTCGTGGGGTTCCTGGGAAATCGGGGTCTCATCTTT.

The chain carries TRDV2 and TRDJ1; 7 bases line up with TRDD3. Looked up from germline, CDR1 is GEAIGNYY and CDR2 is EKD. The CDR3 length is 16 residues. Trimming at V came to 9 bases and at J to 4 bases, leaving 19 bases not matched to a gene. The CDR3 here is CATGRTGALSGDKLIF. The CDR3 DNA follows: TGTGCCACTGGGCGTACTGGGGCCCTTTCGGGCGATAAACTCATCTTT.

Only a few counts were recorded for this clone. The rearrangement joins TRDV1 to TRDJ1; 7 bases align to TRDD2. Germline loops: CDR1 TSWWSYY, CDR2 QGS. V shed 0 bases and J 4 bases; nucleotides not matched to a gene: 23. The CDR3 runs 21 residues. This CDR3 reads CALGELNVAVPTRPGLDKLIF. The CDR3 bases are TGTGCTCTTGGGGAACTAAACGTGGCGGTTCCTACGCGTCCGGGACTCGATAAACTCATCTTT.

The chain recombines TRDV1 with TRDJ1, with TRDD3 identical over 8 bases. CDR3 size: 19 residues. CDR1 is TSWWSYY and CDR2 is QGS in the germline V gene. Unmatched junction bases numbered 17, after V lost 5 bases and J lost 0 bases. The CDR3 protein is CALGPTLLGVRVHTDKLIF. As DNA, the CDR3 is TGTGCTCTTGGGCCAACCCTACTGGGGGTCCGGGTCCACACCGATAAACTCATCTTT.

J is TRDJ1 and V is TRDV1, with D possibly being TRDD2 (6 bases). CDR1 is TSWWSYY and CDR2 is QGS in the germline V gene. The V end was cut by 0 bases, the J end by 3 bases, with 29 bases between. This CDR3 comprises 21 residues. As DNA, the CDR3 is TGTGCTCTTGGGGAACTAACCGGCCTTCCCCGGCGATACCAGGCGGCCGATAAACTCATCTTT. Protein sequence: CALGELTGLPRRYQAADKLIF.

The chain carries TRDV1 and TRDJ1; D not resolved. CDR1 is TSWWSYY and CDR2 is QGS in the germline V gene. The CDR3 has 17 amino acids. The V end was cut by 2 bases, the J end by 0 bases, with 16 bases between. CDR3 in amino acids: CALGENGCGTYTDKLIF. The CDR3 DNA follows: TGTGCTCTTGGGGAAAACGGCTGTGGGACGTACACCGATAAACTCATCTTT.

The gene calls are TRDV1 and TRDJ1; a possible D gene is TRDD3 (6 bases). V dropped 0 bases and J dropped 5 bases, with 19 bases sitting between them. CDR1 and CDR2 (germline): TSWWSYY, QGS. CDR3 length: 17 residues. CDR3: CALGELGGGVGLDKLIF. The CDR3 DNA reads TGTGCTCTTGGGGAACTAGGTGGGGGGGTCGGACTTGATAAACTCATCTTT.

This clone was observed many times. This rearrangement joins TRDV2 to TRDJ1; 8 bases agree with TRDD3. CDR3 size: 18 residues. Looked up from germline, CDR1 is GEAIGNYY and CDR2 is EKD. The ends lost 1 base at V and 0 bases at J; junction bases unmatched: 12. CDR3 residues: CACDTVLGAALYTDKLIF. The CDR3 coding sequence is TGTGCCTGTGACACTGTACTGGGGGCTGCTCTGTACACCGATAAACTCATCTTT.